This TCR beta chain is from a study of blood T cells in healthy people across ages. A sample-barcoded 5' primer and a J-beta primer mix were used in a second PCR of roughly 7 to 11 cycles. TCRdb passed the 5' RACE reads through MiXCR, listing each CDR3 protein once. The sample records some 1.7 million distinct CDR3 sequences, approximately 30% being singletons. V shed 0 bases and J shed 10 bases, with 16 bases lying between them. Germline V CDR1 and CDR2: MNHEY, SVGAGI. CDR3 length: 14 residues. General study points: Per million T cells, the diversity of TCR beta decreased roughly linearly as age advanced.

This clonotype occurred a few times. Its target is unknown. The sequenced sample consisted of blood. The receptor was isolated from a woman aged 30 to 39 in good health. J is TRBJ2-7 and V is TRBV6-5, with D possibly TRBD2 on 5 matching bases. CDR3 loop: CASSYSGQSGTQYF. The CDR3 DNA sequence: TGTGCCAGCAGTTACTCCGGCCAGAGCGGTACCCAGTACTTC.